This T cell receptor beta chain was observed in a study of OX40 agonist ivuxolimab in advanced cancers. Overall study: Earlier anti-PD-1, anti-PD-L1 or anti-CTLA-4 therapy was permitted; about 38% had received some.

Study-level points and caveats: Dose levels from 0.1 to 3.0 mg/kg saw CD4+ and CD8+ blood T cells expand clonally by week 6. Some nonresponders also had low normalized T-cell clonal expansion.

Clones were sequenced by immunoSEQ multiplex PCR, and TCRdb holds only the in-frame ones, with some missing. The table includes around 58,000 clones, around 89% detected once. Remarks on this clone: What it binds is unknown.

The starting material was CD4+ or CD8+ T cells sorted from blood, obtained in a trial of the OX40 agonist ivuxolimab. The sequence was obtained from an adult with an advanced solid tumor such as melanoma, head and neck, liver or kidney cancer.

DNA for the CDR3: TGTGCCAGCAGCTTAATAGGAGGGGGCGAGACTGAAGCTTTCTTT. Protein product: CASSLIGGGETEAFF. This chain links TRBV7-9 with TRBJ1-1; 7 bases map to TRBD1. V shed 2 bases, J shed 5 bases, and the junction held 8 bases outside the gene matches. The V gene's germline CDR1 is SEHNR and CDR2 FQNEAQ (reference sequence). The CDR3 totals 15 residues.